The rows below give T cell receptor beta chains drawn from one sample of a study of shared clonotypes between healthy human individuals. Produced via immunoSEQ multiplex PCR; TCRdb's table is partial and in-frame only. This table holds millions of clones, around 94% found once. The sample consisted of naive CD4+ T cells sorted from blood. The receptors were sampled from a man younger than 35 in good health. CDR3s leave out the opening cysteine and the closing phenylalanine or tryptophan. Fields, in order: J gene, V gene, CDR3 protein.

>TRBJ2-1|TRBV10-3
ATVDRGLHEQF
>TRBJ2-3|TRBV2
ASSLGRESDTQY
>TRBJ1-3|TRBV15
ATSTLPSSGNTIY
>TRBJ2-7|TRBV6-6
ASSFPAGSYEQY
>TRBJ2-7|TRBV7-8
ASSLEQDISYEQY
>TRBJ2-3|TRBV9
ASSVATPSGGATVSTDTQY
>TRBJ2-5|TRBV2
ASKVAGETQY
>TRBJ2-7|TRBV11-3
ASSLGGSYEQY
>TRBJ1-5|TRBV2
ASSVRTGNQPQH
>TRBJ1-6|TRBV2
ASREQGLSNSPLH
>TRBJ1-4|TRBV19
ASSTFVGASTNEKLF
>TRBJ2-3|TRBV12-5
ASGLGPVADTQY
>TRBJ2-3|TRBV7-3
ASSLAGVTDTQY
>TRBJ2-1|TRBV10-1
ASSPTRNEQF
>TRBJ1-2|TRBV5-6
ASSEGIGGYT
>TRBJ2-5|TRBV18
ASSFSQRETQY
>TRBJ2-1|TRBV6-5
ASSYSMPRGRNEQF
>TRBJ2-5|TRBV5-1
ASTLGLAAGGTQY
>TRBJ2-5|TRBV2
ACLAGPWETQY
>TRBJ2-3|TRBV4-1
ASSRRTGKDTDTQY
>TRBJ2-2|TRBV5-4
ASSLARGANTGELF
>TRBJ2-2|TRBV27
ASSPSESTGELF
>TRBJ1-6|TRBV6-1
AAADSRSYNSPLH
>TRBJ1-1|TRBV7-2
ASTRDGNTEAF
>TRBJ1-6|TRBV4-3
ASSQMAEISPLH
>TRBJ2-7|TRBV18
ASSPAGTGGYEQY
>TRBJ2-7|TRBV7-2
ASSLGRSSSYEQY
>TRBJ2-7|TRBV5-1
ASSLEPSAGGYEQY
>TRBJ1-6|TRBV2
ASSGEGQGGSPLH
>TRBJ2-7|TRBV4-3
ASSQESGSGAYEQY
>TRBJ2-7|TRBV7-2
ASSFQPGQGKAEQY
>TRBJ2-7|TRBV7-2
ASSPVTYEQY
>TRBJ2-1|TRBV30
AWSVSGGPYNEQF
>TRBJ1-1|TRBV5-4
ASSLWGKGQTNTEAF
>TRBJ1-2|TRBV5-4
ASSTAPVYGYT
>TRBJ2-1|TRBV2
ASGREIHNEQF
>TRBJ1-6|TRBV2
ASSALQVGDSPLH
>TRBJ2-1|TRBV9
ASSVVGTSGGLSYNEQF
>TRBJ2-1|TRBV6-5
ASRGNNEQF
>TRBJ2-2|TRBV5-1
ASSLSSEATGELF
>TRBJ1-2|TRBV4-3
ASSQAGSGYT
>TRBJ2-5|TRBV30
AWSIARTGTQETQY
>TRBJ1-4|TRBV2
ASCGQSLTNEKLF
>TRBJ1-1|TRBV5-5
ASSSPGQGNPEAF